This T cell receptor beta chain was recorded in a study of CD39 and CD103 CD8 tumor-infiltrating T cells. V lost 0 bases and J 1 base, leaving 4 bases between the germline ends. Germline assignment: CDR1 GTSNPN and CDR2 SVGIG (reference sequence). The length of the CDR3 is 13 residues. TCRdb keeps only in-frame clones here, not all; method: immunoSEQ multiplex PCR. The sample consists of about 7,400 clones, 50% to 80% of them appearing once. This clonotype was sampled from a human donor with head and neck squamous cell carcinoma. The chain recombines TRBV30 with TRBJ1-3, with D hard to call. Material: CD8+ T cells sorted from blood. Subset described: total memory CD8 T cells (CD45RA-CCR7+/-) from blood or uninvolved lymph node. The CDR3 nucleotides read TGTGCCTGGAGTGTGGAATCTGGAAACACCATATATTTT. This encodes CAWSVESGNTIYF.